These 23 T cell receptor beta chains originate from one sample sequenced in a study of cytomegalovirus exposure and HLA in healthy donors. Both 60 Vbeta primers and 13 Jbeta primers went into the PCR. TCRdb's copy holds only in-frame clones and misses some; the assay was immunoSEQ multiplex PCR. The sample table sets out about 65,000 clones. Specimen: PBMCs. Source of these receptors: a boy aged 5-17 years in good health and CMV-seronegative.

J is TRBJ2-2 and V is TRBV13; maybe TRBD2 (7 bases). The CDR3 has 15 amino acids. Trimming shortened V by 3 bases and J by 9 bases, and 17 bases separated the two germline ends. Germline CDR1 is PRHDT and CDR2 is FYEKMQ (reference sequence). CDR3 amino acids: CASSFVVGGLRELFF. The DNA of the CDR3 is TGTGCCAGCAGCTTTGTTGTGGGGGGGCTCCGGGAGCTGTTTTTT. Filled out from reference TRBV13 and TRBJ2-2, the complete variable domain reads AAGVIQSPRHLIKEKRETATLKCYPIPRHDTVYWYQQGPGQDPQFLISFYEKMQSDKGSIPDRFSAQQFSDYHSELNMSSLELGDSALYFCASSFVVGGLRELFFGEGSRLTVL.

The chain couples TRBV7-9 to TRBJ1-1, with TRBD1 matching over 10 bases. CDR3 length equals 15 residues. In germline, CDR1 is SEHNR, CDR2 FQNEAQ (reference sequence). The ends lost 5 bases at V and 2 bases at J; junction bases unmatched: 5. The CDR3 sequence: CASSPGTGVNTEAFF. The CDR3 DNA is TGTGCCAGCAGCCCCGGGACAGGGGTTAACACTGAAGCTTTCTTT.

The chain uses TRBV27 and TRBJ1-1, with D possibly matching TRBD1 (6 bases). With 8 bases removed from V and 4 bases from J, the gap between germline ends came to 17 bases. The germline V gene encodes CDR1 MNHEY and CDR2 SMNVEV (reference sequence). This CDR3 comprises 14 residues. The CDR3, as DNA: TGTGCCAGCTACCCTAATAACAGGGCCACTGAAGCTTTCTTT. This encodes CASYPNNRATEAFF.

Remarks on this clone: Sequence at one end of the junction differs from germline and may be a read error. J is TRBJ2-1 and V is TRBV9; tentatively, D is TRBD2 (5 bases). This CDR3 region has 15 residues. Germline V lookup: CDR1 SGDLS, CDR2 YYNGEE. CDR3 in DNA: TGTGCCAGCAGCGTTTGGGCGGACTCCGACAATGAGCAGTTCTTC. It yields the protein CASSVWADSDNEQFF.

CDR3 in DNA: TGTGCCAGTAGTTCAGGGGTTAACTATGGCTACACCTTC. Amino acids: CASSSGVNYGYTF. This chain connects TRBV19 to TRBJ1-2; TRBD1 might be the D (6 bases). Trimming shortened V by 5 bases and J by 1 base, and 8 bases separated the two germline ends. The CDR3 length is 13 residues. The germline V gene has CDR1 LNHDA and CDR2 SQIVND (reference sequence).

J is TRBJ2-2 and V is TRBV7-2; D gene uncertain. There are 12 residues in the CDR3. V was pared by 4 bases and J by 7 bases, with 7 bases between. Germline values: CDR1 SGHTA, CDR2 FQGNSA. CDR3 DNA sequence: TGTGCCAGCAGCTCCCGCGGCGGGGAGCTGTTTTTT. It codes for CASSSRGGELFF.

This sequence joins TRBV30 and TRBJ1-2; a weak D match, TRBD1 (6 bases). This CDR3 comprises 14 residues. V was trimmed by 3 bases and J by 1 base, leaving 12 bases between them. From germline, CDR1 is GTSNPN and CDR2 SVGIG (reference sequence). In DNA form, the CDR3 reads TGTGCCTGGAGCCGACAGGTCCATAACTATGGCTACACCTTC. It yields the protein CAWSRQVHNYGYTF.

V and J are TRBV5-3 and TRBJ1-3; no reliable D call. TRBV5-3 is given ORF status, its function remaining uncertain. Trimming removed 8 bases from V and 2 bases from J, with 11 bases in between. This CDR3 has 13 amino acids. CDR3 sequence reads: CASSQAPGNTIYF. CDR3 nucleotides: TGTGCCAGCAGCCAAGCGCCTGGAAACACCATATATTTT.

This sequence joins TRBV6-1 and TRBJ2-5, with D possibly matching TRBD2 (6 bases). CDR3 size: 11 residues. Germline values: CDR1 MNHNS, CDR2 SASEGT. The V end was cut by 7 bases, the J end by 7 bases, with 10 bases between. CDR3 bases: TGTGCCAGCACACAGGAGGGGACCCAGTACTTC. It codes for CASTQEGTQYF.

The chain joins TRBV29-1 to TRBJ2-4; tentatively, D is TRBD1 (5 bases). Trimming stripped 0 bases from V and 2 bases from J, with 14 bases between. Germline values: CDR1 SQVTM, CDR2 ANQGSEA. This CDR3 region has 16 residues. The DNA of the CDR3 is TGCAGCGTTGAAGATCGGTGGGGCAGGACCAAAAACATTCAGTACTTC. Translation gives CSVEDRWGRTKNIQYF.

V gene TRBV6-5 combines with J gene TRBJ1-1, with D possibly matching TRBD1 (5 bases). CDR3 length: 14 residues. CDR1 is MNHEY and CDR2 is SVGAGI in the germline V gene. V shed 4 bases and J shed 3 bases, with 12 bases lying between them. CDR3 sequence reads: CASSFSGGHTEAFF. CDR3 sequence (DNA): TGTGCCAGCAGTTTCTCGGGGGGTCACACTGAAGCTTTCTTT.

V usage is TRBV28 and J usage is TRBJ1-2; 7 bases fit TRBD1. Germline V gene lookup returns CDR1 MDHEN and CDR2 SYDVKM. Trimming cost V 5 bases and J 5 bases; bases outside gene matches: 2. This CDR3 is 12 amino acids long. The CDR3 nucleotides are TGTGCCAGCAGTGCACAGGGGTATGGCTACACCTTC. Protein product: CASSAQGYGYTF.

The rearrangement joins TRBV5-1 to TRBJ2-7; TRBD1 agrees at 11 bases. In germline, CDR1 is SGHRS, CDR2 YFSETQ. Germline trimming cut 4 bases from V and 2 bases from J; bases unmatched to any gene: 2. The CDR3 sequence is 14 residues long. The CDR3 nucleotides are TGCGCCAGCAGCCCGGGACAGGGGGCCTACGAGCAGTACTTC. Amino acid sequence: CASSPGQGAYEQYF. Based on the CDR3 plus reference TRBV5-1 and TRBJ2-7, the full variable domain is KAGVTQTPRYLIKTRGQQVTLSCSPISGHRSVSWYQQTPGQGLQFLFEYFSETQRNKGNFPGRFSGRQFSNSRSEMNVSTLELGDSALYLCASSPGQGAYEQYFGPGTRLTVT.

J is TRBJ2-3 and V is TRBV14, with unresolved D. CDR3 length: 12 amino acids. Trimming shortened V by 4 bases and J by 2 bases, and 4 bases separated the two germline ends. Germline V gene sequence: CDR1 SGHDN, CDR2 FVKESK. DNA of the CDR3: TGTGCCAGCAGCCGTAACACAGATACGCAGTATTTT. Its translation: CASSRNTDTQYF.

The chain is built from TRBV7-2 and TRBJ2-5; no clear D gene. The CDR3 is 13 amino acids. The V end lost 5 bases, the J end lost 1 base, and 8 bases lay between the germline ends. Germline CDR1 and CDR2: SGHTA and FQGNSA. This chain's CDR3 is CASSLRLQETQYF. In DNA, the CDR3 is TGTGCCAGCAGCCTCAGACTCCAAGAGACCCAGTACTTC.

This chain links TRBV4-3 with TRBJ2-7; D is possibly TRBD2 (5 bases). Trimming left V 0 bases short and J 3 bases short, with 12 bases between. The CDR3 is made up of 15 amino acids. The V gene's germline CDR1 is LGHNA and CDR2 YSLEER. The CDR3: CASSQETTADYEQYF. In DNA, the CDR3 is TGCGCCAGCAGCCAAGAGACTACCGCCGACTACGAGCAGTACTTC.

The chain is built from TRBV12-5 and TRBJ1-5, with 11 bases lining up with TRBD1. The CDR3 has 15 residues. J lost 6 bases, V lost 3 bases, and 4 bases had no gene match. Germline CDR1 reads LGHNT; CDR2 reads FRNRAP. CDR3 nucleotide sequence: TGTGCTAGTGGTTTCGCGGACAGGGGGCGTCAGCCCCAGCATTTT. It codes for CASGFADRGRQPQHF.

This sequence joins TRBV5-1 and TRBJ2-2, with 7 bases fitting TRBD1. CDR1 and CDR2 (germline): SGHRS, YFSETQ. The J segment lost 6 bases and the V segment lost 6 bases, leaving 8 bases of the junction unmatched. The CDR3 consists of 14 residues. The CDR3, as DNA: TGCGCCAGCACCATCTACCAGGGGGCCGGGGAGCTGTTTTTT. The encoded protein is CASTIYQGAGELFF.

This chain joins TRBV7-9 and TRBJ2-1; no firm D call. The V end was cut by 5 bases, the J end by 7 bases, with 18 bases between. CDR1 and CDR2 from the germline V gene are SEHNR and FQNEAQ (reference sequence). This CDR3 contains 15 residues. The CDR3 sequence: CASSLSSDLENEQFF. CDR3 bases: TGTGCCAGCAGCCTTAGTTCCGACTTAGAGAATGAGCAGTTCTTC.

The chain links TRBV28 to TRBJ2-5; D may be TRBD1 (6 bases). CDR3 length: 15 residues. Per the germline V gene, CDR1 is MDHEN and CDR2 is SYDVKM. V was pared by 4 bases and J by 2 bases, with 14 bases between. The CDR3 DNA is TGTGCCAGCAGTTCAAAACAGGGAAGGCAAGAGACCCAGTACTTC. Translated: CASSSKQGRQETQYF.

This rearrangement joins TRBV14 to TRBJ2-1; 9 positions agree with TRBD2. Germline V gene lookup returns CDR1 SGHDN and CDR2 FVKESK. The CDR3 is 19 amino acids. V dropped 3 bases and J dropped 4; count of bases not matched to a gene: 16. As DNA, the CDR3 is TGTGCCAGCAGCCATCTCCCCGGGTATTCTAGCGGGGTTTACAATGAGCAGTTCTTC. Translated: CASSHLPGYSSGVYNEQFF.

The V call is TRBV7-2, the J call TRBJ2-5, with a weak D call TRBD2 (5 bases). The germline V gene encodes CDR1 SGHTA and CDR2 FQGNSA. This CDR3 spans 16 amino acids. V shed 3 bases and J shed 5 bases, with 19 bases lying between them. CDR3 residues: CASSFPEFEGSETQYF. For the CDR3, the DNA is TGTGCCAGCAGCTTCCCGGAGTTTGAGGGAAGCGAGACCCAGTACTTC.

The chain is built from TRBV6-4 and TRBJ1-5, with TRBD1 as a possible D gene (6 bases). Per germline, CDR1 MRHNA and CDR2 SNTAGT. CDR3 length: 14 residues. The V end lost 6 bases, the J end lost 7 bases, and 16 bases lay between the germline ends. The CDR3 bases are TGTGCCAGCAGCCCCTTAGGGGGTTACCAGCCCCAGCATTTT. This gives the protein CASSPLGGYQPQHF.